This T cell receptor beta chain was found in a study of cytomegalovirus exposure and HLA in healthy donors. Overall study: The 120 validation repertoires used the same platform as the roughly 670 first-cohort repertoires (as reported by a later analysis).

In the case of this clone: Its antigen is still unknown. Other DNA sequences from this sample encode an identical CDR3 as well.

The study's findings and limits: TCR clusters originating in the first cohort tended to co-occur in the roughly 120 validation repertoires, according to a later analysis. There were over 150 TCR beta chains listed as cytomegalovirus-associated. There were a few CMV-associated chains whose specificity for CMV antigens was confirmed in vitro.

The CDR3 is made up of 14 amino acids. Between the trimmed V and J ends, which lost 0 bases and 3 bases, there was a span of 8 bases. Per the germline V gene, CDR1 is LNHNV and CDR2 is YYDKDF (reference sequence). Here immunoSEQ multiplex PCR was the method, and the copy in TCRdb shows in-frame clones only, minus some. The repertoire holds about 150,000 clones, with roughly 89% as singletons. The rearrangement links TRBV15 to TRBJ2-5; no clear D gene. The source of this sequence is a woman between 18 and 29 years old in good health and CMV-seropositive. What was sequenced was PBMCs. The CDR3 reads CATSRDLAEETQYF. The CDR3 DNA is TGTGCCACCAGCAGAGATCTGGCAGAAGAGACCCAGTACTTC.